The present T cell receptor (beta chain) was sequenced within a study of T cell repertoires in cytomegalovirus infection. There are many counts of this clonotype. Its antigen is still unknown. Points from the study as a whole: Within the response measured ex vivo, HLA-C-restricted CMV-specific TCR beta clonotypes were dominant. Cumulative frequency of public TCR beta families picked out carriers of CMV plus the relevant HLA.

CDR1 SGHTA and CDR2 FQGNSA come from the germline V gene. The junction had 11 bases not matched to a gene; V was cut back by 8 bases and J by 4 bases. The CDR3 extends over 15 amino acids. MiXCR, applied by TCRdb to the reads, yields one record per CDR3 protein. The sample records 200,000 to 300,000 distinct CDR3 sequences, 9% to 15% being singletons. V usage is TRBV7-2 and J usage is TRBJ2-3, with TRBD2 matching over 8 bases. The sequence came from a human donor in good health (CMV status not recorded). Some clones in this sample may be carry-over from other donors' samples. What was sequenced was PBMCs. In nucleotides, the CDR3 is TGTGCCAGCGATCGGGGGGGAGGTCTCTCAGATACGCAGTATTTT. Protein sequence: CASDRGGGLSDTQYF.